The rows below give T cell receptor beta chains drawn from one sample of a study of identical twins. TCRdb re-derived calls from the 5' RACE reads in MiXCR, one entry per CDR3 protein. The table records roughly 1,500,000 distinct CDR3 sequences, about 31% of them present only once. The material sequenced was cord blood. These TCRs come from a newborn girl in good health. Both conserved end residues are part of each CDR3. The order of the fields is V gene, D gene, J gene, clone size, CDR3 DNA, CDR3 protein. A D gene is named only where the DNA matches it firmly. The size entry is marked missing in some rows and otherwise reads once, few, many or a size class.

TRBV2	TRBD1	TRBJ1-1	few	TGTGCCAGCAGACAGGGGCGGAACACTGAAGCTTTCTTT	CASRQGRNTEAFF
TRBV4-1	TRBD2	TRBJ2-4	NA	TGCGCCAGCAGCCAAGGGGCCCTAGCGGGACGGCGAGGAAACATTCAGTACTTC	CASSQGALAGRRGNIQYF
TRBV5-1	NA	TRBJ2-7	NA	TGCGCCAGCAGCTTGAGGGTTGGTAGCGGGGACAGCTCCTACGAGCAGTACTTC	CASSLRVGSGDSSYEQYF
TRBV20-1	TRBD2	TRBJ2-3	NA	TGCAGTGCTAGTTCACTAGCGGGAGGAACAGATACGCAGTATTTT	CSASSLAGGTDTQYF
TRBV29-1	TRBD1	TRBJ1-1	NA	TGCAGCGTTTGCGGCGCGAGGTGCGGGACAGGTAACACTGAAGCTTTCTTT	CSVCGARCGTGNTEAFF
TRBV6-5	NA	TRBJ2-3	few	TGTGCCAGCACCGACCTAGGGAGGTCTCGCACAAATACGCAGTATTTT	CASTDLGRSRTNTQYF
TRBV6-1	TRBD1	TRBJ2-7	NA	TGTGCTTACGACAGGGGAACACACTACAATGAGCAGTACTTC	CAYDRGTHYNEQYF
TRBV2	NA	TRBJ2-1	NA	TGTGCCAGCAGTGAAACTAGGTACAATGGGCAGTTCTTC	CASSETRYNGQFF
TRBV3-1	NA	TRBJ2-4	NA	TGTGCCAGCAGCCGCCCTAGCGTGGGCATTCAGTACTTC	CASSRPSVGIQYF
TRBV28	TRBD2	TRBJ2-3	NA	TGTGCCAGCAGTTTATGGGCACCCCGACTAGCGGGAGTCACAGATACGCAGTATTTT	CASSLWAPRLAGVTDTQYF
TRBV7-9	NA	TRBJ1-2	NA	TGTGCCAGCGGCGTCAACAGGGAAGGCTATGGCTACACCTTC	CASGVNREGYGYTF
TRBV6-5	TRBD1	TRBJ2-2	NA	TGTGCCAGCAGTTACTCGACAGGGTTTTGGGCCGGGGAGCTGTTTTTT	CASSYSTGFWAGELFF
TRBV12-3/TRBV12-4	TRBD1	TRBJ1-2	few	TGTGCCAGCAGTTTAGGGGACAGGAGAGGCTACACCTTC	CASSLGDRRGYTF
TRBV19	NA	TRBJ1-1	few	TGTGCCAGTAGAGACACAGGGACCACTGAAGCTTTCTTT	CASRDTGTTEAFF
TRBV10-3	NA	TRBJ1-2	few	TGTGCCATCAGTGAGGTGGGAATAGGGGATGGCTACACCTTC	CAISEVGIGDGYTF
TRBV24-1	NA	TRBJ1-6	few	TGTGCCACCAGTGGACGGGAGGGTTCACCCCTCCACTTT	CATSGREGSPLHF
TRBV20-1	TRBD1	TRBJ1-5	NA	TGCAGTGCCCTCCGGATCGACAGGGACAATCAGCCCCAGCATTTT	CSALRIDRDNQPQHF
TRBV18	NA	TRBJ1-5	few	TGTGCCAGCTCACCACTCGACAGTCAGCCCCAGCATTTT	CASSPLDSQPQHF
TRBV7-9	NA	TRBJ2-7	NA	TGTGCCAGCAGCTTAGCGCAGGGCCCTATTTCCTACGAGCAGTACTTC	CASSLAQGPISYEQYF
TRBV29-1	NA	TRBJ1-2	many	TGCAGCGTCAGGGCTAACTATGGCTACACCTTC	CSVRANYGYTF
TRBV20-1	NA	TRBJ1-6	few	TGCAGTGCTAGTGAGAGACAGTTGAATTCACCCCTCCACTTT	CSASERQLNSPLHF
TRBV12-3/TRBV12-4	TRBD1	TRBJ1-2	few	TGTGCCAGCAGTCCAGCCGGGACAGGTGCCAACCTCTATGGCTACACCTTC	CASSPAGTGANLYGYTF
TRBV20-1	NA	TRBJ2-7	NA	TGCAGTGCTAGAAGGGACCTCGCCTACGAGCAGTACTTC	CSARRDLAYEQYF
TRBV5-1	TRBD1	TRBJ1-6	NA	TGCGCCAGCAGCGCCGTCGGGACAGTTAATTCACCCCTCCACTTT	CASSAVGTVNSPLHF
TRBV9	NA	TRBJ1-6	NA	TGTGCCAGCAGCGTAGGTGAGGGATCACCCCTCCACTTT	CASSVGEGSPLHF
TRBV20-1	NA	TRBJ2-7	NA	TGCAGTGCTAACCGGGACTTGTCCTACGAGCAGTACTTC	CSANRDLSYEQYF
TRBV19	TRBD1	TRBJ1-1	few	TGTGCCAGTAGCCAGGACAGGGGCGCTGAAGCTTTCTTT	CASSQDRGAEAFF
TRBV4-2	TRBD2	TRBJ2-1	few	TGTGCCAGCAGCCAAGGGAAAATAGCGGGAGGGCCCGGTGAGCAGTTCTTC	CASSQGKIAGGPGEQFF
TRBV12-3/TRBV12-4	TRBD1	TRBJ2-2	NA	TGTGCCAGCACCCTGGACAGGGGCACCGGGGAGCTGTTTTTT	CASTLDRGTGELFF
TRBV6-4	NA	TRBJ1-1	once	TGTGCCAGCAGTGACCACGGACCGAAAAGGCAAGCTTTCTTT	CASSDHGPKRQAFF
TRBV3-1	NA	TRBJ1-2	once	TGTGCCAGCAGCTCAAGGCTGGGGACCTATGGCTACACCTTC	CASSSRLGTYGYTF
TRBV13	TRBD1	TRBJ2-1	few	TGTGCCAGCAGCTCCAACAGGGGTCGGTACAATGAGCAGTTCTTC	CASSSNRGRYNEQFF
TRBV3-1	TRBD2	TRBJ2-3	NA	TGTGCCAGCAGCCAAGATGGGACTAGCAGCACAGATACGCAGTATTTT	CASSQDGTSSTDTQYF
TRBV19	TRBD1	TRBJ1-1	NA	TGTACCAGTAGCACAGGGGGCATGAACACTGAAGCTTTCTTT	CTSSTGGMNTEAFF
TRBV20-1	NA	TRBJ2-1	NA	TGCAGTGCAACTAGACTCTCCTACAATGAGCAGTTCTTC	CSATRLSYNEQFF